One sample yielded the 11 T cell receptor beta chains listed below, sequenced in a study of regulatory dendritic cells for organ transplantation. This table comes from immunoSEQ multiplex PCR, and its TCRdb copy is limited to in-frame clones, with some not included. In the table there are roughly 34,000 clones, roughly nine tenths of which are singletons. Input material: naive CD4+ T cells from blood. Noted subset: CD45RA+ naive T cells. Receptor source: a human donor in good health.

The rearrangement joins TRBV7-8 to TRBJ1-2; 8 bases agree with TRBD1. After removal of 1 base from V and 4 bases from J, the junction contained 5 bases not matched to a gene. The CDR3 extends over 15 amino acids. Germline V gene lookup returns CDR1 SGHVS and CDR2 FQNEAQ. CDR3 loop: CASSLGGQARYGYTF. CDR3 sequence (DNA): TGTGCCAGCAGCTTAGGGGGACAGGCCCGCTATGGCTACACCTTC.

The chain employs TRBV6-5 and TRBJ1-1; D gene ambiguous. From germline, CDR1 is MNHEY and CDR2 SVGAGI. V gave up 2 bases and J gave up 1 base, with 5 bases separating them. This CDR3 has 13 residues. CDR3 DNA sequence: TGTGCCAGCAGTTACGGTCAGAACACTGAAGCTTTCTTT. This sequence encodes CASSYGQNTEAFF.

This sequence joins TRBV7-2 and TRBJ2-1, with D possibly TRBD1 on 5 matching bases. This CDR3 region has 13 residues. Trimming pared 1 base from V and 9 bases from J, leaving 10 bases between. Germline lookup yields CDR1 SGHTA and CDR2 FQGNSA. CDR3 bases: TGTGCCAGCAGCTTAGGAAGGGGCGTTGAGCAGTTCTTC. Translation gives CASSLGRGVEQFF.

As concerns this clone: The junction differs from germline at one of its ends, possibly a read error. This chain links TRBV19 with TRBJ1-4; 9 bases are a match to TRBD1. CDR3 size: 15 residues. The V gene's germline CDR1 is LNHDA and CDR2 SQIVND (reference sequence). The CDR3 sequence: CVSSIAGTGNEKLFF. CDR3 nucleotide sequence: TGTGTCAGTAGTATAGCCGGGACAGGGAATGAAAAACTGTTTTTT.

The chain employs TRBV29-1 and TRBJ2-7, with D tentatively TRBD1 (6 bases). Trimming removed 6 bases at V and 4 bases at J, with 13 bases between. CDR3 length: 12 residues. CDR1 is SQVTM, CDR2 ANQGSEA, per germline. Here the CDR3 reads CSVGIQGYEQYF. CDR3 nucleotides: TGCAGCGTGGGAATTCAGGGGTACGAGCAGTACTTC.

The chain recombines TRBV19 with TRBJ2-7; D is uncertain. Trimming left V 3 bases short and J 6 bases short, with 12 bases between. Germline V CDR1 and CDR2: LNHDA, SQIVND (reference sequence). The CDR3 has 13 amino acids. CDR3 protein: CASSIRFVGEQYF. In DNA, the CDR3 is TGTGCCAGTAGTATCCGATTTGTCGGCGAGCAGTACTTC.

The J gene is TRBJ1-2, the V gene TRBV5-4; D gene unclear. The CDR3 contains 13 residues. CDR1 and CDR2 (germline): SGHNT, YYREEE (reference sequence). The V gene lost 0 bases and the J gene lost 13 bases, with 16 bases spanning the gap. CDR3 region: CASSLGTLTASTF. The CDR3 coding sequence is TGTGCCAGCAGCTTGGGGACCCTTACAGCCTCCACCTTC.

CDR3 sequence (DNA): TGTGCCAGCGCAGGACTAGCGGGGCAGCAAGAGACCCAGTACTTC. Encoded protein: CASAGLAGQQETQYF. The gene calls are TRBV5-4 and TRBJ2-5; 12 positions match TRBD2. Trimming removed 7 bases from V and 2 bases from J; junction bases left unmatched: 6. This CDR3 has 15 residues. Germline assignment: CDR1 SGHNT and CDR2 YYREEE (reference sequence).

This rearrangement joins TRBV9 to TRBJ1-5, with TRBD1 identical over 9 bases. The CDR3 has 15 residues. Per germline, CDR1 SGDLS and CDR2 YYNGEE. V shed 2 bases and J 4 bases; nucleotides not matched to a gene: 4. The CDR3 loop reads CASSVGQGANQPQHF. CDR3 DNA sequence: TGTGCCAGCAGCGTGGGACAGGGCGCAAATCAGCCCCAGCATTTT.

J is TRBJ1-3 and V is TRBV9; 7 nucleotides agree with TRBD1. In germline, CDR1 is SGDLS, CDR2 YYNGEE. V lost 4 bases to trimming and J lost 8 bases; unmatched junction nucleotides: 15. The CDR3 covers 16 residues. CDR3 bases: TGTGCCAGCAGCCCAACGACCGGGACCCAGGGGGACACCATATATTTT. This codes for CASSPTTGTQGDTIYF.

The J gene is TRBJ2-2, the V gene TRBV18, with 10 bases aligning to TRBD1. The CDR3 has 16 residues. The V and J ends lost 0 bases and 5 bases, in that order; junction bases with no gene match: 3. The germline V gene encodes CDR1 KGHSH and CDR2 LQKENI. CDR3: CASSPPGTGETGELFF. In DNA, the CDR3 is TGTGCCAGCTCACCACCCGGGACAGGGGAGACCGGGGAGCTGTTTTTT.